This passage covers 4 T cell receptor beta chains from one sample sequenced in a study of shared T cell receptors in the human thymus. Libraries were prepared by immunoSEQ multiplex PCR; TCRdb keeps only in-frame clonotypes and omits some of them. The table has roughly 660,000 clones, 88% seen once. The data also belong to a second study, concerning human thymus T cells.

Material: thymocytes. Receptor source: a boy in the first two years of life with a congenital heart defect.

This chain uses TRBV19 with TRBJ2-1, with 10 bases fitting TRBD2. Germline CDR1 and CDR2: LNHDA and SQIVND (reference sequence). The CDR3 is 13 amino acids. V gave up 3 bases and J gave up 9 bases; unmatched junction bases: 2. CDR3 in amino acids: CASSISGRTEQFF. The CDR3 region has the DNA TGTGCCAGTAGTATTAGCGGGAGGACTGAGCAGTTCTTC.

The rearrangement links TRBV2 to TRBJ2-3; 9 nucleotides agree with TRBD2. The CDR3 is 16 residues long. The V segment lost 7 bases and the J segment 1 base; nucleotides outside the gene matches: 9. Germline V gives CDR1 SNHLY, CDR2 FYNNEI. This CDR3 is CASISTQREGTDTQYF. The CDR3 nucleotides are TGTGCCAGCATTAGTACTCAGCGGGAGGGCACAGATACGCAGTATTTT.

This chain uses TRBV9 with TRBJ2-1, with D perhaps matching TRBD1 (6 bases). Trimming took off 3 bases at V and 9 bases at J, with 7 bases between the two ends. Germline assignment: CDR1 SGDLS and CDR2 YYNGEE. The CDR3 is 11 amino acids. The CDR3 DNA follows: TGTGCCAGCAGCGAAGGGGGTGAGCAGTTCTTC. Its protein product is CASSEGGEQFF.

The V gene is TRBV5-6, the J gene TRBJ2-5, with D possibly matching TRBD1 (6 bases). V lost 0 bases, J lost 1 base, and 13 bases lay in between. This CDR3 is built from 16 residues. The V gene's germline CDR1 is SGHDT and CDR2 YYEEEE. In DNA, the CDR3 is TGTGCCAGCAGCTTGGGGGACCCCAGGGGCCAAGAGACCCAGTACTTC. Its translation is CASSLGDPRGQETQYF.